A selection of T cell receptor beta chains follows, all from one sample in a study of response to subunit inactivated influenza vaccine. MiXCR was run by TCRdb on the RT-PCR reads, yielding one entry per CDR3 protein. The sample has over 750,000 distinct CDR3 sequences, 21% seen once; the top ten hold roughly 10%. The source material was PBMCs from blood, sampled 5 days after vaccination. These receptors originate from a man aged 50 to 60 who received an inactivated influenza vaccine. Both conserved end residues are part of each CDR3.

v_gene,j_gene,CDR3aa
TRBV11-2,TRBJ1-6,CASSSGAGELKSPLHF
TRBV4-2,TRBJ2-7,CASSHRTGGAYEQYF
TRBV7-3,TRBJ2-2,CASSLKAGGIGELFF
TRBV7-2,TRBJ2-5,CASSLSGTRLGTQYF
TRBV9,TRBJ2-1,CASSVVPGAIYEQFF
TRBV11-2,TRBJ2-2,CASRKLAVNTGELFF
TRBV28,TRBJ2-3,CASSFGTSGETDTQYF
TRBV7-3,TRBJ2-2,CASSIRGLAGAQAGELFF
TRBV12-3/TRBV12-4,TRBJ2-5,CASSGDRGLKETQYF
TRBV11-2,TRBJ2-7,CASSLVKGYEQYF
TRBV7-9,TRBJ2-2,CASTLLVGSDTGELFF
TRBV10-1,TRBJ2-5,CASSDSGKNQETQYF
TRBV28,TRBJ1-6,CASTAFSYNSPLHF
TRBV14,TRBJ2-7,CASSQWTGGIYEQYF
TRBV3-1,TRBJ1-1,CASSAMQGQARAFF
TRBV2,TRBJ1-4,CASRRTGVANEKLFF
TRBV20-1,TRBJ2-3,CSGGDRRSDTQYF
TRBV3-1,TRBJ1-1,CASSQVSRGVSEAFF
TRBV4-1,TRBJ2-5,CASSQDYRETQYF
TRBV12-3/TRBV12-4,TRBJ2-1,CASSFLRMDNEQFF
TRBV7-8,TRBJ2-1,CASSLGTARYRFF
TRBV4-3,TRBJ2-5,CASSQASMETQYF
TRBV28,TRBJ2-2,CASSFPTRGYDTGELFF
TRBV5-1,TRBJ1-2,CASSGGQPNYGYTF
TRBV20-1,TRBJ1-5,CSASAGSSNQPQHF
TRBV7-6,TRBJ1-6,CASSSTEASPLHF
TRBV5-6,TRBJ2-7,CASSSGTGGYEQYF
TRBV4-1,TRBJ2-5,CASSQTLAGPETQYF
TRBV9,TRBJ2-1,CASSLQGAAGEQFF
TRBV10-3,TRBJ2-7,CAISEYGQGSYEQYF
TRBV20-1,TRBJ2-7,CSARDFSGSVHEQYF
TRBV5-4,TRBJ1-2,CASSFAGGAEGYTF
TRBV12-3/TRBV12-4,TRBJ1-1,CASSIKVNTEAFF
TRBV24-1,TRBJ2-5,CATSLGGTQETQYF
TRBV6-1,TRBJ2-4,CASSPGTGGNIQYF
TRBV5-1,TRBJ2-1,CASSSRPGSNEQFF
TRBV9,TRBJ2-5,CASSVGGGLAGEETQYF
TRBV7-9,TRBJ2-3,CASSIPIAGGHTDTQYF
TRBV12-3/TRBV12-4,TRBJ2-5,CASSLTSRGETQYF
TRBV5-1,TRBJ2-5,CASSLEGPQETQYF
TRBV6-1,TRBJ2-5,CASSDQGIQETQYF
TRBV30,TRBJ1-1,CAWSRGVNTEAFF
TRBV5-1,TRBJ2-1,CASSWADNEQFF
TRBV6-2/TRBV6-3,TRBJ2-1,CASSYSIYEQFF
TRBV11-2,TRBJ2-7,CASSLARTAYEQYF
TRBV5-1,TRBJ2-7,CASSSTSKGGAGYEQYF
TRBV29-1,TRBJ2-1,CSVGVGLAGNNEQFF
TRBV7-2,TRBJ2-3,CASSLVGQGNGADTQYF
TRBV7-2,TRBJ2-1,CASSFGTGWDNEQFF
TRBV18,TRBJ2-1,CASSPLSGSSSYNEQFF
TRBV5-5,TRBJ2-7,CASSPRRTGGTGEQYF
TRBV14,TRBJ2-3,CASSLTGTWGDTQYF
TRBV3-1,TRBJ2-7,CASSQDGPEQYF
TRBV3-1,TRBJ2-3,CASSHSSGGTDTQYF